A single sample gave rise to the 31 T cell receptor beta chains below, sequenced in a study of cytotoxic CD8 clonotypes in ibrutinib-treated CLL listed by TCRdb under 2021. The intended sense of this specimen's time point label: less than 30 months on ibrutinib. Libraries were made using the immunoSEQ multiplex PCR assay. The clones in this table, taken by TCRdb from immuneACCESS, are in-frame only. Not every clone is retained; where verified, under half of the shortfall comes from an unresolved V gene, and the cause of the rest is unknown. This sample has 150,000 or so clones in its table, and approximately 85% of those were observed once. Approximately 2% of the sample lies in the top ten. The specimen was PBMCs, collected after 24 months of ibrutinib treatment. The receptor source for this set is a human donor with chronic lymphocytic leukemia.

V and J are TRBV10-3 and TRBJ2-3, with no clear D. Germline lookup yields CDR1 ENHRY and CDR2 SYGVKD. This CDR3 region has 12 residues. The V end was cut by 9 bases, the J end by 4 bases, with 11 bases between. The CDR3 nucleotides read TGTGCCATGTCTGGGGTCGCAGATACGCAGTATTTT. It encodes CAMSGVADTQYF.

Only a few counts were recorded for this clone. The chain has TRBV2 and TRBJ1-1; D ambiguous. The CDR3 has 8 residues. The germline gives CDR1 SNHLY, CDR2 FYNNEI. CDR3 in DNA: TGTGCTGGGGTGATGGGGTTCTTT. It is translated as CAGVMGFF.

This clone was found a few times. The chain uses TRBV19 and TRBJ1-6; no clear D gene. CDR3 length: 16 residues. Germline assignment: CDR1 LNHDA and CDR2 SQIVND (reference sequence). V dropped 3 bases and J dropped 2 bases, with 11 bases sitting between them. Here the CDR3 DNA reads TGTGCCAGTAGTATCCTGAGCCGCACCTATAATTCACCCCTCCACTTT. It translates to CASSILSRTYNSPLHF.

The chain combines TRBV5-4 with TRBJ1-1, with D maybe TRBD1 (6 bases). Germline-derived CDR1 and CDR2 are SGHNT and YYREEE (reference sequence). Trimming removed 0 bases from V and 3 bases from J, with 9 bases in between. The CDR3 has 14 residues. The CDR3 loop reads CASSLEGGYTEAFF. The CDR3 coding sequence is TGTGCCAGCAGCTTGGAGGGGGGGTACACTGAAGCTTTCTTT. The full variable domain, rest sourced from reference TRBV5-4 and TRBJ1-1, is ETGVTQSPTHLIKTRGQQVTLRCSSQSGHNTVSWYQQALGQGPQFIFQYYREEENGRGNFPPRFSGLQFPNYSSELNVNALELDDSALYLCASSLEGGYTEAFFGQGTRLTVV.

The chain employs TRBV19 and TRBJ1-1, with D possibly being TRBD1 (5 bases). CDR1 and CDR2 (germline): LNHDA, SQIVND (reference sequence). This CDR3 is 14 amino acids long. With 6 bases removed from V and 5 bases from J, the gap between germline ends came to 16 bases. DNA for the CDR3: TGTGCCAGTAGCCCCCAGGGTGGGATGACTGAAGCTTTCTTT. Protein sequence: CASSPQGGMTEAFF.

This clone has a single count. The chain recombines TRBV11-1 with TRBJ2-3; no definite D call. Trimming took off 4 bases at V and 5 bases at J, with 10 bases between the two ends. This CDR3 comprises 13 residues. The germline CDR1 and CDR2 sequences are SGHAT and FQDESV (reference sequence). The CDR3 reads CASSSGAKDTQYF. In DNA form, the CDR3 reads TGTGCCAGCAGCTCAGGCGCCAAAGATACGCAGTATTTT. The full variable domain, rest sourced from reference TRBV11-1 and TRBJ2-3, is EAEVAQSPRYKITEKSQAVAFWCDPISGHATLYWYRQILGQGPELLVQFQDESVVDDSQLPKDRFSAERLKGVDSTLKIQPAELGDSAMYLCASSSGAKDTQYFGPGTRLTVL.

This clone is a singleton in its sample. The rearrangement uses TRBV28 and TRBJ1-6; perhaps TRBD1 as D (6 bases). Trimming pared 6 bases from V and 7 bases from J, leaving 22 bases between. Germline V gives CDR1 MDHEN, CDR2 SYDVKM. This CDR3 contains 17 residues. CDR3 DNA sequence: TGTGCCAGCAGCCACGCCCGGGGGGGGGCGAACAATTCACCCCTCCACTTT. It is translated as CASSHARGGANNSPLHF. The variable domain in full, with the rest retrieved from reference TRBV28 and TRBJ1-6, is DVKVTQSSRYLVKRTGEKVFLECVQDMDHENMFWYRQDPGLGLRLIYFSYDVKMKEKGDIPEGYSVSREKKERFSLILESASTNQTSMYLCASSHARGGANNSPLHFGNGTRLTVT.

The rearrangement links TRBV5-6 to TRBJ2-1; D is uncertain. The V gene lost 0 bases and the J gene lost 4 bases, with 5 bases spanning the gap. CDR3 length: 13 amino acids. The germline V gene encodes CDR1 SGHDT and CDR2 YYEEEE. The CDR3 coding sequence is TGTGCCAGCAGCTTGGTCCAGTACAATGAGCAGTTCTTC. This translates into CASSLVQYNEQFF.

This chain links TRBV11-2 with TRBJ1-6, with D uncertain. The CDR3 loop spans 16 amino acids. V was trimmed by 5 bases and J by 0 bases, leaving 11 bases between them. Germline CDR1 and CDR2: SGHAT and FQNNGV. The CDR3 sequence is CASSPSQSSYNSPLHF. DNA for the CDR3: TGTGCCAGCAGCCCATCGCAGAGCTCCTATAATTCACCCCTCCACTTT. The full variable domain, in which reference TRBV11-2 and TRBJ1-6 provide the parts outside the CDR3, is EAGVAQSPRYKIIEKRQSVAFWCNPISGHATLYWYQQILGQGPKLLIQFQNNGVVDDSQLPKDRFSAERLKGVDSTLKIQPAKLEDSAVYLCASSPSQSSYNSPLHFGNGTRLTVT.

The chain recombines TRBV7-6 with TRBJ2-1, with 11 nucleotides matching TRBD2. CDR1 is SGHVS and CDR2 is FNYEAQ in the germline V gene. V lost 10 bases to trimming and J lost 5 bases; unmatched junction nucleotides: 10. The CDR3 has 15 residues. The CDR3 is CATTRLAGGDNEQFF. CDR3 in DNA: TGTGCCACCACGCGGCTAGCGGGAGGCGACAATGAGCAGTTCTTC.

V gene TRBV19 combines with J gene TRBJ2-1; D might be TRBD1 or TRBD2, each matching 5 bases. Trimming stripped 2 bases from V and 6 bases from J, with 17 bases between. Germline V gene data show CDR1 as LNHDA and CDR2 as SQIVND (reference sequence). This CDR3 comprises 16 residues. The CDR3 nucleotides are TGTGCCAGTAGTATAATTTCCGGGGCGACCGGCAATGAGCAGTTCTTC. This translates into CASSIISGATGNEQFF.

The V gene is TRBV4-1, the J gene TRBJ1-3, with TRBD1 matching over 8 bases. J lost 0 bases, V lost 2 bases, and 6 bases had no gene match. The CDR3 loop spans 17 amino acids. The V gene's germline CDR1 is MGHRA and CDR2 YSYEKL. CDR3 loop: CASSQLGTGHSGNTIYF. In DNA form, the CDR3 reads TGCGCCAGCAGCCAACTAGGGACAGGCCACTCTGGAAACACCATATATTTT.

The chain has TRBV19 and TRBJ1-1; D is undetermined. With 5 bases removed from V and 2 bases from J, the gap between germline ends came to 9 bases. Germline-derived CDR1 and CDR2 are LNHDA and SQIVND (reference sequence). This CDR3 has 13 amino acids. The CDR3 here is CASSAALNTEAFF. CDR3 sequence (DNA): TGTGCCAGTAGTGCGGCTCTTAACACTGAAGCTTTCTTT.

The chain links TRBV7-2 to TRBJ1-1; no clear D. V was cut by 4 bases and J by 4 bases, with 16 bases left in between. The CDR3 totals 15 residues. CDR1 and CDR2 (germline): SGHTA, FQGNSA. This CDR3 is CASSSDLTAGTEAFF. For the CDR3, the DNA is TGTGCCAGCAGCTCCGACCTCACAGCGGGCACTGAAGCTTTCTTT.

This rearrangement joins TRBV7-2 to TRBJ1-2; D is perhaps TRBD1 (5 bases). V was pared by 1 base and J by 7 bases, with 13 bases between. Germline V lookup: CDR1 SGHTA, CDR2 FQGNSA. CDR3 size: 14 residues. The CDR3 nucleotides read TGTGCCAGCAGCTTAGGTCTCAGGGATATTGGCTACACCTTC. It translates to CASSLGLRDIGYTF. Combining the CDR3 with reference TRBV7-2 and TRBJ1-2 gives the whole variable domain GAGVSQSPSNKVTEKGKDVELRCDPISGHTALYWYRQSLGQGLEFLIYFQGNSAPDKSGLPSDRFSAERTGGSVSTLTIQRTQQEDSAVYLCASSLGLRDIGYTFGSGTRLTVV.

The rearrangement uses TRBV7-4 and TRBJ2-7; TRBD1 aligns across 7 bases. CDR3 size: 12 residues. The trim removed 8 bases at V and 4 bases at J, leaving 5 bases unmatched. Germline lookup yields CDR1 SGHVT and CDR2 SQSDAQ. The CDR3 DNA is TGTGCCAGCTGGCCAGGGGGATACGAGCAGTACTTC. It yields the protein CASWPGGYEQYF.

This chain joins TRBV5-1 and TRBJ2-3; no clear D gene. There are 13 residues in the CDR3. Germline lookup yields CDR1 SGHRS and CDR2 YFSETQ. Trimming took off 2 bases at V and 2 bases at J, with 6 bases between the two ends. The chain's CDR3 is CASSFKITDTQYF. The CDR3 DNA sequence: TGCGCCAGCAGCTTTAAAATCACAGATACGCAGTATTTT.

The chain uses TRBV6-4 and TRBJ2-2, with 7 bases lining up with TRBD2. Germline CDR1 and CDR2: MRHNA and SNTAGT. The CDR3 runs to 16 residues. V lost 2 bases, J lost 1 base, and 4 bases stayed unmatched. CDR3: CASSDPWGGNTGELFF. CDR3 nucleotide sequence: TGTGCCAGCAGTGACCCGTGGGGGGGGAACACCGGGGAGCTGTTTTTT.

This chain uses TRBV5-4 with TRBJ2-7; perhaps TRBD2 as D (7 bases). Germline CDR1 SGHNT, CDR2 YYREEE (reference sequence). V gave up 0 bases and J gave up 5 bases, with 21 bases separating them. This CDR3 is built from 17 residues. The DNA for the CDR3 is TGTGCCAGCAGCTTGGGGTGGTTCGTGGGGGGGCACGACGAGCAGTACTTC. This encodes CASSLGWFVGGHDEQYF.

V gene TRBV27 combines with J gene TRBJ2-1; either TRBD1 or TRBD2 may supply D (5 bases each). Germline CDR1 is MNHEY and CDR2 is SMNVEV (reference sequence). V lost 8 bases and J 7 bases, leaving 18 bases between the germline ends. The CDR3 totals 14 residues. The CDR3 loop is CASASHGAQNEQFF. The CDR3 DNA is TGTGCCAGCGCATCACACGGGGCCCAGAATGAGCAGTTCTTC.

V usage is TRBV5-8 and J usage is TRBJ2-3; D gene uncertain. This CDR3 is 11 amino acids long. The V end lost 4 bases, the J end lost 1 base, and 1 base lay between the germline ends. Germline CDR1 is SGHTS and CDR2 is YDEGEE. In DNA form, the CDR3 reads TGTGCCAGCAGCCGCACAGATACGCAGTATTTT. As protein: CASSRTDTQYF.

V usage is TRBV9 and J usage is TRBJ1-1; 8 bases are a match to TRBD1. The J segment lost 4 bases and the V segment lost 2 bases, leaving 13 bases of the junction unmatched. The CDR3 loop spans 17 amino acids. In germline, CDR1 is SGDLS, CDR2 YYNGEE. The CDR3 coding sequence is TGTGCCAGCAGCGTGGCCCCAAGACAGGGGAGAGGCACTGAAGCTTTCTTT. Residues: CASSVAPRQGRGTEAFF. Looking up the rest from reference TRBV9 and TRBJ1-1 gives the full variable domain: DSGVTQTPKHLITATGQRVTLRCSPRSGDLSVYWYQQSLDQGLQFLIQYYNGEERAKGNILERFSAQQFPDLHSELNLSSLELGDSALYFCASSVAPRQGRGTEAFFGQGTRLTVV.

The rearrangement uses TRBV6-1 and TRBJ2-1; 7 bases are shared with TRBD1. This CDR3 is 17 amino acids long. The V segment lost 0 bases and the J segment 0 bases; nucleotides outside the gene matches: 5. Germline CDR1 reads MNHNS; CDR2 reads SASEGT. The CDR3 here is CASSEAPTGTSYNEQFF. CDR3 nucleotide sequence: TGTGCCAGCAGTGAAGCCCCGACAGGGACCTCCTACAATGAGCAGTTCTTC.

J is TRBJ1-4 and V is TRBV28, with D maybe TRBD1 (5 bases). Germline-derived CDR1 and CDR2 are MDHEN and SYDVKM. The CDR3 has 14 residues. The ends were cut back, 5 bases at V and 10 bases at J, with 17 bases in the middle. The chain's CDR3 is CASSVRSGQRKLFF. DNA for the CDR3: TGTGCCAGCAGTGTGCGGTCGGGGCAGCGAAAACTGTTTTTT.

V and J are TRBV11-2 and TRBJ2-3; TRBD2 matches 7 bases. Germline values: CDR1 SGHAT, CDR2 FQNNGV. The CDR3 spans 15 residues. Trimming took 5 bases from V and 2 from J; bases not matched to a gene: 7. The CDR3 DNA sequence: TGTGCCAGCAGCCCGGGTGGGGGGGTCACAGATACGCAGTATTTT. Protein product: CASSPGGGVTDTQYF.

The rearrangement links TRBV28 to TRBJ2-7; 9 nucleotides agree with TRBD1. Trimming at V came to 3 bases and at J to 7 bases, leaving 10 bases not matched to a gene. Germline assignment: CDR1 MDHEN and CDR2 SYDVKM. The CDR3 length is 15 residues. CDR3 sequence: CASSFPGTGLDEQYF. The CDR3 bases are TGTGCCAGCAGTTTTCCCGGGACAGGGTTGGATGAGCAGTACTTC.

The chain employs TRBV6-1 and TRBJ1-3; TRBD1 matches at 8 bases. This CDR3 spans 16 amino acids. V lost 4 bases and J lost 0; bases outside the gene matches: 5. Germline V gives CDR1 MNHNS, CDR2 SASEGT. This CDR3 reads CASSGDRTLSGNTIYF. CDR3 nucleotides: TGTGCCAGCAGTGGGGACAGGACTCTCTCTGGAAACACCATATATTTT.

The V call is TRBV19, the J call TRBJ1-5, with D tentatively TRBD1 (6 bases). The CDR3 spans 16 residues. Germline-derived CDR1 and CDR2 are LNHDA and SQIVND (reference sequence). V lost 0 bases to trimming and J lost 0 bases, with 9 bases between them. In DNA form, the CDR3 reads TGTGCCAGTAGTATAGAGACAGGTTATAGCAATCAGCCCCAGCATTTT. Protein product: CASSIETGYSNQPQHF.

This rearrangement joins TRBV19 to TRBJ1-5, with TRBD1 as a possible D gene (5 bases). This CDR3 has 16 amino acids. Germline V lookup: CDR1 LNHDA, CDR2 SQIVND (reference sequence). V gave up 4 bases and J gave up 0 bases, with 13 bases separating them. CDR3 coding DNA: TGTGCCAGTAGTAACGACAGAACTGTTAGCAATCAGCCCCAGCATTTT. Amino acids: CASSNDRTVSNQPQHF.

The chain has TRBV10-3 and TRBJ2-1, with 9 bases identical to TRBD2. CDR3 length equals 16 residues. The germline CDR1 and CDR2 sequences are ENHRY and SYGVKD. V lost 10 bases to trimming and J lost 4 bases; unmatched junction nucleotides: 14. CDR3 nucleotide sequence: TGTGCCACTTCCTCCATGACTAGCGGATTTTACAATGAGCAGTTCTTC. The encoded protein is CATSSMTSGFYNEQFF.

The V call is TRBV21-1, the J call TRBJ2-7; the table's D call, TRBD1, was not checked against the DNA. TRBV21-1 counts as a pseudogene. The CDR3 spans 14 residues. CDR3 coding DNA: TGTGCCAGCAGCAAACAGGCAGCTTCCTACGAGCAGTACTTC. Its translation is CASSKQAASYEQYF.